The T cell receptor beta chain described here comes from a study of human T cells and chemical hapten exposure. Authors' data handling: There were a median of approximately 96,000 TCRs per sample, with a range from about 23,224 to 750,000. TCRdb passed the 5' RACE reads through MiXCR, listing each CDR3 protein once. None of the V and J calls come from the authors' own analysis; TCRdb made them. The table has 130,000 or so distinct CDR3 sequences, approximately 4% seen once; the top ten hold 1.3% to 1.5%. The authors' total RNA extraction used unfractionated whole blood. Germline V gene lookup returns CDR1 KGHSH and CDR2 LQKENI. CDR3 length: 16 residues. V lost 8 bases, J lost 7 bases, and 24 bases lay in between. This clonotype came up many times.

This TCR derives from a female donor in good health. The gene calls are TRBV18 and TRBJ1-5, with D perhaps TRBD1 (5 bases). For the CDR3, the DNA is TGTGCCAGCCAAGAGGCGGGAGGGGCTAACTACCAGCCCCAGCATTTT. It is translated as CASQEAGGANYQPQHF.